The next 12 T cell receptor beta chains were all read from a single sample in a study of beta chain features in type 1 diabetes. Since all of the isolated RNA was reverse transcribed, expressed TCRB transcripts were what got sequenced. The method was immunoSEQ multiplex PCR; TCRdb's version includes in-frame clones alone and lacks a portion of them. The sample lists around 330,000 clones, 9.5% to 12% occurring once. The sequencing sample was made of naive CD4+ T cells from blood. All receptors derive from a woman in her 30s in good health.

A few counts support this clone. This rearrangement joins TRBV18 to TRBJ1-1, with D unclear. V lost 3 bases and J 3 bases, leaving 14 bases between the germline ends. The germline CDR1 and CDR2 sequences are KGHSH and LQKENI. This CDR3 contains 15 residues. DNA of the CDR3: TGTGCCAGCTCACCCCGAGCGGTTCGCGACACTGAAGCTTTCTTT. Translation: CASSPRAVRDTEAFF.

V gene TRBV7-9 combines with J gene TRBJ2-1; TRBD1 is a possible D gene (5 bases). Germline values: CDR1 SEHNR, CDR2 FQNEAQ (reference sequence). The CDR3 extends over 13 amino acids. Trimming stripped 5 bases from V and 4 bases from J, with 9 bases between. This CDR3 reads CASSQGIYNEQFF. CDR3 nucleotides: TGTGCCAGCAGCCAGGGCATATACAATGAGCAGTTCTTC.

The chain has TRBV28 and TRBJ2-7; no reliable D call. Germline CDR1 reads MDHEN; CDR2 reads SYDVKM. The CDR3 length is 14 residues. The V end was cut by 6 bases, the J end by 2 bases, with 14 bases between. CDR3 nucleotides: TGTGCCAGCAGACCCTCGACACCTCCCTACGAGCAGTACTTC. Encoded protein: CASRPSTPPYEQYF.

The chain combines TRBV25-1 with TRBJ2-5; 9 bases map to TRBD2. The V and J ends lost 4 bases and 5 bases, in that order; junction bases with no gene match: 11. Looked up from germline, CDR1 is MGHDK and CDR2 is SYGVNS. The CDR3 runs to 16 residues. The CDR3 nucleotides are TGTGCCAGCAGTGCGGCAGGGGGACTAGCCTGGGAGACCCAGTACTTC. Residues: CASSAAGGLAWETQYF.

This clone was observed a handful of times. The rearrangement uses TRBV5-4 and TRBJ2-1; possibly TRBD2 for D (6 bases). The CDR3 runs 15 residues. V lost 8 bases to trimming and J lost 5 bases, with 20 bases between them. The germline V gene has CDR1 SGHNT and CDR2 YYREEE (reference sequence). The CDR3 region has the DNA TGTGCCAGGGGGAATAGCGGTTCTAATAACAATGAGCAGTTCTTC. This translates into CARGNSGSNNNEQFF.

This clone was seen a handful of times. The V call is TRBV5-4, the J call TRBJ2-2; 8 nucleotides match TRBD1. V lost 3 bases, J lost 1 base, and 2 bases stayed unmatched. CDR1 SGHNT and CDR2 YYREEE come from the germline V gene (reference sequence). This CDR3 contains 15 residues. The CDR3 nucleotides are TGTGCCAGCAGCTATGGACAGGGGAACACCGGGGAGCTGTTTTTT. Residues: CASSYGQGNTGELFF.

This chain links TRBV11-2 with TRBJ2-1; 7 bases are a match to TRBD2. The CDR3 contains 15 residues. After removal of 5 bases from V and 7 bases from J, the junction contained 11 bases not matched to a gene. Germline CDR1 SGHAT, CDR2 FQNNGV. The CDR3 loop reads CASSTSPTSRNEQFF. The CDR3 region has the DNA TGTGCCAGCAGCACTAGCCCGACTAGCCGGAATGAGCAGTTCTTC.

This clone was observed a handful of times. The genes are TRBV5-4 and TRBJ2-1; 13 bases are a match to TRBD2. This CDR3 is built from 15 residues. From germline, CDR1 is SGHNT and CDR2 YYREEE (reference sequence). The ends lost 4 bases at V and 8 bases at J; junction bases unmatched: 6. Here the CDR3 DNA reads TGTGCCAGCAGCCCCGGACTAGCGGGAGTGGATGAGCAGTTCTTC. This encodes CASSPGLAGVDEQFF. Looking up the rest from reference TRBV5-4 and TRBJ2-1 gives the full variable domain: ETGVTQSPTHLIKTRGQQVTLRCSSQSGHNTVSWYQQALGQGPQFIFQYYREEENGRGNFPPRFSGLQFPNYSSELNVNALELDDSALYLCASSPGLAGVDEQFFGPGTRLTVL.

This clone was detected a few times. The chain couples TRBV7-3 to TRBJ2-1, with a tentative D call TRBD2 (5 bases). Germline values: CDR1 SGHTA, CDR2 FQGTGA. Trimming removed 5 bases from V and 0 bases from J, with 11 bases in between. The CDR3 extends over 15 amino acids. The CDR3 sequence: CASSRGGSSYNEQFF. CDR3 in DNA: TGTGCCAGCAGCCGCGGAGGAAGCTCCTACAATGAGCAGTTCTTC.

This clone has more than one count but fewer than ten. The V call is TRBV7-9, the J call TRBJ2-1; 7 bases are a match to TRBD1. From germline, CDR1 is SEHNR and CDR2 FQNEAQ (reference sequence). The CDR3 extends over 14 amino acids. V shed 5 bases and J 10 bases; nucleotides not matched to a gene: 11. CDR3 nucleotides: TGTGCCAGCAGCCTGCAGGGGGACCAGAAGGAGCAGTTCTTC. It specifies CASSLQGDQKEQFF.

This clone was seen more than once but under ten times. The V call is TRBV6-5, the J call TRBJ1-5, with 7 bases aligning to TRBD1. Looked up from germline, CDR1 is MNHEY and CDR2 is SVGAGI. V dropped 6 bases and J dropped 2; count of bases not matched to a gene: 7. The CDR3 runs to 15 residues. This CDR3 is CASRRQGEGNQPQHF. CDR3 coding DNA: TGTGCCAGCAGGCGACAGGGAGAAGGCAATCAGCCCCAGCATTTT.

J is TRBJ1-3 and V is TRBV7-9; D may be TRBD1 (5 bases). The V end lost 5 bases, the J end lost 0 bases, and 20 bases lay between the germline ends. Germline-derived CDR1 and CDR2 are SEHNR and FQNEAQ (reference sequence). The CDR3 consists of 18 residues. CDR3 DNA: TGTGCCAGCAGCCCCAGCGGGGGTGATTCAAGCTCTGGAAACACCATATATTTT. The encoded protein is CASSPSGGDSSSGNTIYF.